This T cell receptor beta chain comes out of a study of blood T cell repertoires in COVID-19. Overall study: Samples representing acute and convalescent COVID-19 were sourced from the United States, Italy and Spain. Sources were T cells, B-cell-depleted T cells, or PBMCs; the material itself was cDNA or gDNA.

Some clones are missing from TCRdb's copy, which holds only in-frame ones; the method was immunoSEQ multiplex PCR. The sample gives around 200,000 clones, roughly 77% of which show up once; around 6% is in the top ten. The CDR3 consists of 14 residues. Trimming cost V 5 bases and J 2 bases; bases outside gene matches: 6. Germline CDR1 reads SGHTA; CDR2 reads FQGNSA. This clonotype originated in a woman in her 40s with COVID-19, enrolled during active disease. Specimen: peripheral blood. J is TRBJ2-7 and V is TRBV7-2; 7 bases align to TRBD1. This CDR3 reads CASSIDRVTYEQYF. The DNA of the CDR3 is TGTGCCAGCAGCATTGACAGGGTCACCTACGAGCAGTACTTC.